The rows below give T cell receptor beta chains drawn from one sample of a study of blood T cell repertoires in COVID-19. Clones were sequenced by immunoSEQ multiplex PCR, and TCRdb holds only the in-frame ones, with some missing. The table includes some 140,000 clones, 70% to 80% detected once. Sequences were obtained from peripheral blood. These receptors were taken from a woman aged 65 to 85 with COVID-19, enrolled during active disease. Both conserved end residues are part of each CDR3. D genes are given only for firm matches. Clone size is given for some rows only: seen once, a few or many times, or a class if the clone is expanded.

J gene: TRBJ2-5
V gene: TRBV15
D gene: TRBD2
clone size: -
CDR3 DNA: TGTGCCACCAGCAGAACTTTGGGCGGGGGGGCCGATGAGACCCAGTACTTC
CDR3 protein: CATSRTLGGGADETQYF

J gene: TRBJ2-3
V gene: TRBV18
D gene: TRBD2
clone size: once
CDR3 DNA: TGTGCCAGCTCACCAGCGGGAGGGGATACGCAGTATTTT
CDR3 protein: CASSPAGGDTQYF

J gene: TRBJ2-1
V gene: TRBV4-1
D gene: TRBD2
clone size: -
CDR3 DNA: TGCGCCAGCAGCCACCCCTCTAGCGGGGGGTTAGGTGAGCAGTTCTTC
CDR3 protein: CASSHPSSGGLGEQFF

J gene: TRBJ2-7
V gene: TRBV6-6
D gene: TRBD1
clone size: -
CDR3 DNA: TGTGCCAGCAGTTACGGGACAGGGGGTGGGTACGAGCAGTACTTC
CDR3 protein: CASSYGTGGGYEQYF

J gene: TRBJ1-5
V gene: TRBV27
D gene: -
clone size: -
CDR3 DNA: TGTGCCAGCAGTTTAATAGGGGCCCATCAGCCCCAGCATTTT
CDR3 protein: CASSLIGAHQPQHF

J gene: TRBJ2-7
V gene: TRBV5-1
D gene: -
clone size: -
CDR3 DNA: TGCGCCAGCAGCCCCGAGGGGGGGGAGCAGTACTTC
CDR3 protein: CASSPEGGEQYF

J gene: TRBJ2-1
V gene: TRBV7-6
D gene: -
clone size: -
CDR3 DNA: TGTGCCAGCAGCTTAGGACTACCGGGGAGCGCCGATGAGCAGTTCTTC
CDR3 protein: CASSLGLPGSADEQFF

J gene: TRBJ2-7
V gene: TRBV19
D gene: -
clone size: -
CDR3 DNA: TGTGCCAGTAGTATCAGCAGAGGTTACGAGCAGTACTTC
CDR3 protein: CASSISRGYEQYF

J gene: TRBJ2-1
V gene: TRBV7-8
D gene: TRBD2
clone size: -
CDR3 DNA: TGTGCCAGCAGCACGGGACTAGCGGACAATGAGCAGTTCTTC
CDR3 protein: CASSTGLADNEQFF

J gene: TRBJ1-1
V gene: TRBV5-1
D gene: TRBD1
clone size: -
CDR3 DNA: TGCGCCAGCAGGCCACCAGGGGGCGCGGACACTGAAGCTTTCTTT
CDR3 protein: CASRPPGGADTEAFF

J gene: TRBJ1-1
V gene: TRBV28
D gene: TRBD1
clone size: -
CDR3 DNA: TGTGCCAGCAGTCCCGGACAGGGATGGGCTGAAGCTTTCTTT
CDR3 protein: CASSPGQGWAEAFF

J gene: TRBJ1-2
V gene: TRBV27
D gene: TRBD1
clone size: once
CDR3 DNA: TGTGCCAGCAGCGCATCCACTACAGGGGGTGGCTACACCTTC
CDR3 protein: CASSASTTGGGYTF

J gene: TRBJ1-4
V gene: TRBV9
D gene: -
clone size: -
CDR3 DNA: TGTGCCAGCAGCGTGGGGGGGACTAATGAAAAACTGTTTTTT
CDR3 protein: CASSVGGTNEKLFF

J gene: TRBJ2-6
V gene: TRBV5-1
D gene: TRBD1
clone size: once
CDR3 DNA: TGCGCCAGCAGCCGGAGAACAGGGGCTGGGGCCAACGTCCTGACTTTC
CDR3 protein: CASSRRTGAGANVLTF

J gene: TRBJ2-3
V gene: TRBV7-9
D gene: -
clone size: -
CDR3 DNA: TGTGCCAGCAGCTTGGGCGGGGACGGGACAGATACGCAGTATTTT
CDR3 protein: CASSLGGDGTDTQYF

J gene: TRBJ1-4
V gene: TRBV7-6
D gene: -
clone size: few
CDR3 DNA: TGTGCCAGCAGCTTACTCGCAGGGGCTAATGAAAAACTGTTTTTT
CDR3 protein: CASSLLAGANEKLFF

J gene: TRBJ1-1
V gene: TRBV21-1
D gene: -
clone size: -
CDR3 DNA: TGTGCCAGCAGCAAGATACACAGGCTAGGCACTGAAGCTTTCTTT
CDR3 protein: CASSKIHRLGTEAFF

J gene: TRBJ1-4
V gene: TRBV9
D gene: TRBD1
clone size: few
CDR3 DNA: TGTGCCAGCAGCCTAACAGGGGCAACTAATGAAAAACTGTTTTTT
CDR3 protein: CASSLTGATNEKLFF

J gene: TRBJ1-1
V gene: TRBV6-2/TRBV6-3
D gene: -
clone size: -
CDR3 DNA: TGTGCCAGCAGTTCCGTAGTTTTCGCTGAAGCTTTCTTT
CDR3 protein: CASSSVVFAEAFF

J gene: TRBJ1-1
V gene: TRBV7-2
D gene: -
clone size: -
CDR3 DNA: TGTGCCAGCAGCTTAGGGTCCCCAGGGCAGACTGAAGCTTTCTTT
CDR3 protein: CASSLGSPGQTEAFF

J gene: TRBJ1-1
V gene: TRBV3-1/TRBV3-2
D gene: -
clone size: -
CDR3 DNA: TGTGCCAGCAGCCAAGTAATCAGGGGCCGAGGGACTGAAGCTTTCTTT
CDR3 protein: CASSQVIRGRGTEAFF

J gene: TRBJ1-3
V gene: TRBV5-1
D gene: -
clone size: once
CDR3 DNA: TGCGCCAGCAGCCCGGAGTCCCCGTACTCTGGAAACACCATATATTTT
CDR3 protein: CASSPESPYSGNTIYF

J gene: TRBJ2-1
V gene: TRBV5-4
D gene: -
clone size: -
CDR3 DNA: TGTGCCAGCTCCCTGGATCGGGGTGAGCAGTTCTTC
CDR3 protein: CASSLDRGEQFF

J gene: TRBJ2-7
V gene: TRBV5-6
D gene: TRBD1
clone size: -
CDR3 DNA: TGTGCCAGCAGCTTGGCCAGGGGGCTCAACGAGCAGTACTTC
CDR3 protein: CASSLARGLNEQYF

J gene: TRBJ2-1
V gene: TRBV4-1
D gene: -
clone size: -
CDR3 DNA: TGCGCCAGCAGCCAAGGGTCGGGGAGCTCCTACAATGAGCAGTTCTTC
CDR3 protein: CASSQGSGSSYNEQFF

J gene: TRBJ1-3
V gene: TRBV7-9
D gene: TRBD1
clone size: -
CDR3 DNA: TGTGCCAGCAGCCTGTACAGGGGCCACTCTGGAAACACCATATATTTT
CDR3 protein: CASSLYRGHSGNTIYF

J gene: TRBJ1-6
V gene: TRBV19
D gene: -
clone size: -
CDR3 DNA: TGTGCCAGTAGTATTATCGGGAGAGGTTCACCCCTCCACTTT
CDR3 protein: CASSIIGRGSPLHF

J gene: TRBJ1-1
V gene: TRBV19
D gene: -
clone size: -
CDR3 DNA: TGTGCCAGTAGTGTACGGGGAGGGAACACTGAAGCTTTCTTT
CDR3 protein: CASSVRGGNTEAFF

J gene: TRBJ2-1
V gene: TRBV2
D gene: -
clone size: -
CDR3 DNA: TGTGCCACCAGACTTTACAATGAGCAGTTCTTC
CDR3 protein: CATRLYNEQFF

J gene: TRBJ1-2
V gene: TRBV4-3
D gene: -
clone size: -
CDR3 DNA: TGCGCCAGCAGCCAAGAACAGACGCCTAACTATGGCTACACCTTC
CDR3 protein: CASSQEQTPNYGYTF

J gene: TRBJ2-5
V gene: TRBV6-2/TRBV6-3
D gene: -
clone size: -
CDR3 DNA: TGTGCCAGCAGTACAGGGTTCATCCAGTACTTC
CDR3 protein: CASSTGFIQYF

J gene: TRBJ1-1
V gene: TRBV6-5
D gene: TRBD1
clone size: -
CDR3 DNA: TGTGCCAGCAGAGGGACAGGGAAGAACACTGAAGCTTTCTTT
CDR3 protein: CASRGTGKNTEAFF

J gene: TRBJ1-4
V gene: TRBV3-1/TRBV3-2
D gene: -
clone size: -
CDR3 DNA: TGTGCCAGCAGTCAGGGGTTTGAAAAACTGTTTTTT
CDR3 protein: CASSQGFEKLFF

J gene: TRBJ1-4
V gene: TRBV28
D gene: TRBD1
clone size: few
CDR3 DNA: TGTGCCAGCAGTCCCGGGGACAGGGGGCCTACTAATGAAAAACTGTTTTTT
CDR3 protein: CASSPGDRGPTNEKLFF

J gene: TRBJ2-3
V gene: TRBV5-4
D gene: -
clone size: once
CDR3 DNA: TGTGCCAGCAGCGGTATGGGGGGTGACAGGGTCCGTACAGATACGCAGTATTTT
CDR3 protein: CASSGMGGDRVRTDTQYF

J gene: TRBJ1-5
V gene: TRBV2
D gene: TRBD1
clone size: -
CDR3 DNA: TGTGCCAGCAGGGGGGTGACAGGGGGCAATCAGCCCCAGCATTTT
CDR3 protein: CASRGVTGGNQPQHF

J gene: TRBJ2-2
V gene: TRBV5-1
D gene: TRBD2
clone size: -
CDR3 DNA: TGCGCCAGCAGCCGAGCGGGGGGTTCCGGGGAGCTGTTTTTT
CDR3 protein: CASSRAGGSGELFF

J gene: TRBJ1-2
V gene: TRBV5-4
D gene: TRBD1
clone size: -
CDR3 DNA: TGTGCCAGCAGCTTGGGGGGACAGGGAAGTTATGGCTACACCTTC
CDR3 protein: CASSLGGQGSYGYTF

J gene: TRBJ2-2
V gene: TRBV5-1
D gene: TRBD2
clone size: -
CDR3 DNA: TGCGCCAGCAGCCTTATTGGGACTAGCGGTTCCCTAGGCGCCGGGGAGCTGTTTTTT
CDR3 protein: CASSLIGTSGSLGAGELFF

J gene: TRBJ1-2
V gene: TRBV3-1/TRBV3-2
D gene: -
clone size: -
CDR3 DNA: TGTGCCAGCAGCCGCGACTATGGCTACACCTTC
CDR3 protein: CASSRDYGYTF

J gene: TRBJ2-7
V gene: TRBV5-6
D gene: -
clone size: few
CDR3 DNA: TGTGCCAGCAGCGATTACGGGTCCTACGAGCAGTACTTC
CDR3 protein: CASSDYGSYEQYF

J gene: TRBJ1-3
V gene: TRBV5-1
D gene: -
clone size: -
CDR3 DNA: TGCGCCAGCAGCCCCCGGGTCTCTGGAAACACCATATATTTT
CDR3 protein: CASSPRVSGNTIYF

J gene: TRBJ2-7
V gene: TRBV11-2
D gene: TRBD1
clone size: -
CDR3 DNA: TGTGCCAGCAGAAACATGGGACAGGGCTACGAGCAGTACTTC
CDR3 protein: CASRNMGQGYEQYF

J gene: TRBJ1-2
V gene: TRBV7-9
D gene: -
clone size: few
CDR3 DNA: TGTGCCAGCAGCTTCCGGGACATCTATGGCTACACCTTC
CDR3 protein: CASSFRDIYGYTF

J gene: TRBJ2-7
V gene: TRBV6-5
D gene: TRBD1
clone size: -
CDR3 DNA: TGTGCCAGCAGAACCGGGACAGGCTACGAGCAGTACTTC
CDR3 protein: CASRTGTGYEQYF

J gene: TRBJ1-2
V gene: TRBV11-2
D gene: TRBD1
clone size: -
CDR3 DNA: TGTGCCAGCAGCACCCAAGACAGGGTGTACTATGGCTACACCTTC
CDR3 protein: CASSTQDRVYYGYTF

J gene: TRBJ2-1
V gene: TRBV5-5
D gene: -
clone size: -
CDR3 DNA: TGTGCCAGCAGCTTGGGCGGGGAAATCTCCTACAATGAGCAGTTCTTC
CDR3 protein: CASSLGGEISYNEQFF

J gene: TRBJ1-4
V gene: TRBV7-2
D gene: -
clone size: -
CDR3 DNA: TGTGCTAGCGGGAGGGCAGGGGACGAAAAACTGTTTTTT
CDR3 protein: CASGRAGDEKLFF

J gene: TRBJ2-4
V gene: TRBV5-1
D gene: -
clone size: -
CDR3 DNA: TGCGCCAGCAGCTTGGACGTTCAGTCCAAAAACATTCAGTACTTC
CDR3 protein: CASSLDVQSKNIQYF

J gene: TRBJ1-2
V gene: TRBV9
D gene: TRBD1
clone size: -
CDR3 DNA: TGTGCCAGCAGCGCAGACAGGGGCGGCTACACCTTC
CDR3 protein: CASSADRGGYTF

J gene: TRBJ2-6
V gene: TRBV14
D gene: -
clone size: -
CDR3 DNA: TGTGCCAGCAGCACCTATAATCAGGCAGACAACGTCCTGACTTTC
CDR3 protein: CASSTYNQADNVLTF

J gene: TRBJ1-3
V gene: TRBV9
D gene: TRBD1
clone size: once
CDR3 DNA: TGTGCCAGCAGCTTAACACAGGGGGCTGGAAACACCATATATTTT
CDR3 protein: CASSLTQGAGNTIYF

J gene: TRBJ1-1
V gene: TRBV5-1
D gene: -
clone size: once
CDR3 DNA: TGCGCCAGCAGAGGGAGGTGGAACACTGAAGCTTTCTTT
CDR3 protein: CASRGRWNTEAFF

J gene: TRBJ1-1
V gene: TRBV18
D gene: -
clone size: few
CDR3 DNA: TGTGCCAGCTCAGAGGGGGTTCAACGGGAAGCTTTCTTT
CDR3 protein: CASSEGVQREAFF

J gene: TRBJ2-2
V gene: TRBV19
D gene: TRBD1
clone size: -
CDR3 DNA: TGTGCCAGTAGATACCGGGACAGACCCACCGGGGAGCTGTTTTTT
CDR3 protein: CASRYRDRPTGELFF

J gene: TRBJ2-7
V gene: TRBV6-6
D gene: TRBD1
clone size: -
CDR3 DNA: TGTGCCAGCAGTTTACAGGGGGCGCAAGCCTACGAGCAGTACTTC
CDR3 protein: CASSLQGAQAYEQYF